This T cell receptor (beta chain) appears in the sequencing data of a study of metastatic and nonmetastatic thyroid tumors (TCRdb year 2020). Some background on the complete study: The researchers compared repertoires between peripheral blood samples and tumor or nodule tissue samples from patients with malignant or benign thyroid disease.

This clone was recorded many times. The clone's antigen remains unknown. Base qualities were left out, and no much larger clone turns up one base away. No treatment had been received by any patient before thyroid surgery. Patient clinical samples collected from the early 2010s to the late 2010s were retrospectively analysed using T-cell receptor beta sequencing. Broad study findings and their caveats: In both blood and tumor samples, malignant tumors were reported to have significantly higher TCR beta diversity than benign nodules.

Library prep was done by PCR. The sequencer listed for this sample is Illumina HiSeq 4000. High-throughput sequencing was used to profile the TCR beta-chain CDR3 region of every patient. Per the source publication's procedure: A classifier to discriminate distant-metastatic papillary thyroid cancer patients was built from CDR3 differences across clinicopathological groups. The Shannon index was used to assess repertoire diversity, and the Morisita-Horn index was used to assess tumor-blood repertoire similarity. The public sequencing data were trimmed at Q25 with fastp and processed into clonotypes with MiXCR by TCRdb, which kept only in-frame beta chains. TCRdb, rather than the study authors, made the V and J calls. The sample table holds some 30,000 clones, of which roughly 7.1% were seen once. Of the sample, approximately 40% falls within the top ten clones. V loses 3 bases of germline sequence and J loses 5 bases, and the interval between the two ends is 14 bases. The CDR3 spans 15 residues, from the cysteine through the phenylalanine. Only CDR3 DNA is held: 45 bases, read in frame from base 1. From a lookup of the germline V gene (reference sequence), CDR1 and CDR2 are DFQATT and SNEGSKA.

Input material: blood. The clonotype comes from a female donor with papillary thyroid cancer or a benign thyroid nodule (not recorded which). Some clones in this sample may be carry-over from other donors' samples. The rearrangement joined TRBV20-1 to TRBJ1-6; tentative D gene TRBD1, with 5 bases matching. The CDR3 in this case is CSASREGHNNSPLHF. DNA sequence: TGCAGTGCTAGTAGGGAGGGGCACAATAATTCACCCCTCCACTTT.